This record looks at one T cell receptor (beta chain) sequence and its context. Its antigen is not known. Trimming stripped 1 base from V and 6 bases from J, with 7 bases between. Germline assignment: CDR1 MNHNS and CDR2 SASEGT. The CDR3 length is 13 residues. Use of 60 Vbeta and 13 Jbeta primers characterized the PCR. Using immunoSEQ multiplex PCR, the repertoire was profiled, and TCRdb retains in-frame clones only, with some absent. The table includes under 150,000 clones, 75% to 80% detected once. This entry is derived from a study of cytomegalovirus exposure and HLA in healthy donors. Study-wide points: Rarity held for most TCR sequences, but there were some public TCRs that occurred in many donors. In a later analysis, several top co-occurrence clusters appeared linked to parvovirus B19, influenza, CMV and Epstein-Barr virus. CMV serostatus alone was available as immune exposure information. By HLA locus, TCR association rates varied in a later analysis, with DRB1 showing the most and HLA-C the fewest.

Sequenced input: PBMCs. This chain joins TRBV6-1 and TRBJ1-5; D uncertain. The clonotype originates from a woman aged 25 to 39 in good health and CMV-seronegative. This CDR3 is CASSEEAGQPQHF. In DNA form, the CDR3 reads TGTGCCAGCAGTGAAGAGGCGGGTCAGCCCCAGCATTTT.